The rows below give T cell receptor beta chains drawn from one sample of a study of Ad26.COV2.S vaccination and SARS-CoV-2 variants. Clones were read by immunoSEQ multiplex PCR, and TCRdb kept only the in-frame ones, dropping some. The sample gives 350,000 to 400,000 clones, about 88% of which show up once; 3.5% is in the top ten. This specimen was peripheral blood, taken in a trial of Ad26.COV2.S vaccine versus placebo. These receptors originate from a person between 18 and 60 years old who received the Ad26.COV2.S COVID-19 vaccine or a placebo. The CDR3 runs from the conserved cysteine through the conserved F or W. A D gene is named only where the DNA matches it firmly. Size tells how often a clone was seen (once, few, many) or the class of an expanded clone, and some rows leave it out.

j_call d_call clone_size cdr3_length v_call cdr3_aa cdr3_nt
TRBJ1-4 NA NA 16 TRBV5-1 CASSPFSSEPNEKLFF TGCGCCAGCAGCCCGTTCTCTAGCGAACCTAATGAAAAACTGTTTTTT
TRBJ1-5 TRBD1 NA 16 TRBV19 CASSIDQGVSNQPQHF TGTGCCAGTAGTATAGACCAGGGGGTTAGCAATCAGCCCCAGCATTTT
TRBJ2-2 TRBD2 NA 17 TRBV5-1 CASSLRPGGPDTGELFF TGCGCCAGCAGCTTGAGGCCGGGGGGGCCGGACACCGGGGAGCTGTTTTTT
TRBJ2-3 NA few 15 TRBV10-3 CAIRGKGGTTDTQYF TGTGCCATCAGGGGAAAAGGGGGTACCACAGATACGCAGTATTTT
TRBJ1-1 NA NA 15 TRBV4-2 CASSLGGLGKTEAFF TGTGCCAGCAGCCTTGGGGGGCTAGGAAAAACTGAAGCTTTCTTT
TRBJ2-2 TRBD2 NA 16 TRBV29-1 CSARLAGAVNTGELFF TGCAGCGCCCGACTAGCGGGGGCCGTAAACACCGGGGAGCTGTTTTTT
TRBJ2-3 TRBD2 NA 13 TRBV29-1 CSALLLAGEAQYF TGCAGCGCCCTGCTTTTGGCGGGGGAGGCGCAGTATTTT
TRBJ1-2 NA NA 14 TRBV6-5 CASSYSSRRRGYTF TGTGCCAGCAGTTACTCGAGCCGGCGACGGGGCTACACCTTC
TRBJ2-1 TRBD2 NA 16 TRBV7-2 CASSLAASGSYNEQFF TGTGCCAGCAGCTTAGCTGCTAGCGGATCCTACAATGAGCAGTTCTTC
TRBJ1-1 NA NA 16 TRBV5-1 CASSPYRDPQGTEAFF TGCGCCAGCAGCCCGTACCGGGATCCCCAAGGCACTGAAGCTTTCTTT
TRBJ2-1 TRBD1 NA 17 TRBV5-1 CASSLAGGTGGRNEQFF TGCGCCAGCAGCTTGGCCGGTGGGACAGGGGGCCGAAATGAGCAGTTCTTC
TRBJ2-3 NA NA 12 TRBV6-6 CASSRGVDTQYF TGTGCCAGCAGCCGCGGGGTAGATACGCAGTATTTT
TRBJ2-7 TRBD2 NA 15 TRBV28 CASSGRALGFYEQYF TGTGCCAGCAGTGGGAGGGCTCTGGGATTCTACGAGCAGTACTTC
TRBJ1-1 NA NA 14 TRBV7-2 CASSLTTVNTEAFF TGTGCCAGCAGCTTAACGACGGTAAACACTGAAGCTTTCTTT
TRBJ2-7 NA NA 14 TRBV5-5 CASSPSGASYEQYF TGTGCCAGCAGCCCCAGTGGGGCTTCCTACGAGCAGTACTTC
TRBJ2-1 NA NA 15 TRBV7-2 CASSLQGSSYNEQFF TGTGCCAGCAGCTTACAGGGAAGCTCCTACAATGAGCAGTTCTTC
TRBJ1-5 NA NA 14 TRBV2 CASSGPGGFEPQHF TGTGCCAGCAGTGGCCCGGGGGGATTTGAGCCCCAGCATTTT
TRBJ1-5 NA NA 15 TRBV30 CAWSPPPASNQPQHF TGTGCCTGGAGTCCACCCCCAGCTAGCAATCAGCCCCAGCATTTT
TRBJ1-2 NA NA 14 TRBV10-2 CASAPVRGDYGYTF TGCGCCAGCGCCCCGGTCAGGGGCGACTATGGCTACACCTTC
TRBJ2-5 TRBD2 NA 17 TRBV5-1 CASSLAGRLAAQETQYF TGCGCCAGCAGCTTGGCCGGGAGACTAGCGGCACAAGAGACCCAGTACTTC
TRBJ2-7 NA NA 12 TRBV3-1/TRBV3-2 CASSQWGYEQYF TGTGCCAGCAGCCAGTGGGGCTACGAGCAGTACTTC
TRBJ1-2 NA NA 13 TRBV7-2 CASSRDGNYGYTF TGTGCCAGCAGCCGGGACGGAAACTATGGCTACACCTTC
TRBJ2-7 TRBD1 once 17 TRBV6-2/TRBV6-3 CASSIGQGPPYSYEQYF TGTGCCAGCAGTATCGGACAGGGCCCCCCGTACTCCTACGAGCAGTACTTC
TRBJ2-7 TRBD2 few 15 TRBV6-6 CASSYSGGGAKEQYF TGTGCCAGCAGTTACTCGGGCGGGGGGGCTAAGGAGCAGTACTTC
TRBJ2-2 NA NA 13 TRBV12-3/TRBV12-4 CASRNTGTGELFF TGTGCCAGCAGAAATACAGGGACCGGGGAGCTGTTTTTT
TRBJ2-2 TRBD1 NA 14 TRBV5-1 CASSGTGTIGELFF TGCGCCAGCAGCGGGACAGGGACGATCGGGGAGCTGTTTTTT
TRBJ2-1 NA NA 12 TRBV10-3 CAISEALNEQFF TGTGCCATCAGTGAGGCTCTTAATGAGCAGTTCTTC
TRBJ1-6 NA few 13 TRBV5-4 CASSREGDSPLHF TGTGCCAGCAGCCGGGAAGGGGATTCACCCCTCCACTTT
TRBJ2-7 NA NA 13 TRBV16 CASSQQGTYEQYF TGTGCCAGCAGCCAGCAGGGGACCTACGAGCAGTACTTC
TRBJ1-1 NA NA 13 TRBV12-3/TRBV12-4 CASTLTGNTEAFF TGTGCCAGCACCCTTACAGGGAACACTGAAGCTTTCTTT
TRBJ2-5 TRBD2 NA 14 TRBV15 CATKTGLAGETQYF TGTGCCACTAAAACGGGACTAGCGGGAGAGACCCAGTACTTC
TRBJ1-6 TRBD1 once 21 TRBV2 CASTELGLGQSHYAQPSPLHF TGTGCCAGCACAGAGCTTGGTTTGGGACAGTCCCACTACGCACAACCTTCACCCCTCCACTTT
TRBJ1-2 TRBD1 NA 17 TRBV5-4 CASSLTARGRKKNGYTF TGTGCCAGCAGCTTGACCGCCAGGGGGCGAAAAAAAAATGGCTACACCTTC
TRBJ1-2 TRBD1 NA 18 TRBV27 CASSFLRQGILANYGYTF TGTGCCAGCAGTTTCCTTCGACAGGGGATTCTAGCTAACTATGGCTACACCTTC
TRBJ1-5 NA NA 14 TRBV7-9 CASSSPGSNQPQHF TGTGCCAGCAGCTCCCCGGGTAGCAATCAGCCCCAGCATTTT
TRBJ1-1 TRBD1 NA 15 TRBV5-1 CASSLGTGGISEAFF TGCGCCAGCAGCCTCGGGACAGGGGGAATTTCTGAAGCTTTCTTT
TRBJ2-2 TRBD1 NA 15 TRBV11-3 CASSLRGQGNGELFF TGTGCCAGCAGCCTACGGGGACAGGGGAACGGGGAGCTGTTTTTT
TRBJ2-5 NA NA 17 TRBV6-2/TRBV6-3 CASSYFATGWPQETQYF TGTGCCAGCAGTTACTTCGCCACAGGGTGGCCCCAAGAGACCCAGTACTTC
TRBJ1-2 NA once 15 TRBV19 CASSIRAPANYGYTF TGTGCCAGTAGTATCCGGGCTCCTGCGAACTATGGCTACACCTTC
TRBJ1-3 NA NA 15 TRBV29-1 CSVEEGRASGNTIYF TGCAGCGTTGAAGAGGGTAGAGCCTCTGGAAACACCATATATTTT
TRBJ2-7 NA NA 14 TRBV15 CATRSQEKSYEQYF TGTGCCACCCGGAGCCAGGAGAAGAGCTACGAGCAGTACTTC
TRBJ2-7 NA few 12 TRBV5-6 CASSSGTYEQYF TGTGCCAGCAGCTCCGGAACCTACGAGCAGTACTTC
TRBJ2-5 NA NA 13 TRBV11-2 CASSLGSQETQYF TGTGCCAGCAGCTTAGGTTCCCAAGAGACCCAGTACTTC
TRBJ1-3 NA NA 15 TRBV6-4 CASSESGAGGNTIYF TGTGCCAGCAGTGAATCAGGGGCAGGTGGAAACACCATATATTTT
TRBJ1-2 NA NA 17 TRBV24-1 CATSDFFCGRSSYGYTF TGTGCCACCAGTGATTTCTTTTGTGGCCGATCCAGCTATGGCTACACCTTC
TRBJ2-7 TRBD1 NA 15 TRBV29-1 CSVQLGQGGGYEQYF TGCAGCGTCCAACTAGGACAGGGCGGTGGATACGAGCAGTACTTC